The present TCR beta chain was sequenced within a study of T cell responses to AZD1222 COVID-19 vaccine. CDR1 and CDR2 (germline): SGHDN, FVKESK. Trimming removed 0 bases from V and 6 bases from J, with 13 bases in between. The CDR3 extends over 15 amino acids. The assay was immunoSEQ multiplex PCR, and TCRdb's table has in-frame clones only and misses some. The repertoire holds about 140,000 clones, with 85% to 95% as singletons. V usage is TRBV14 and J usage is TRBJ2-3, with D perhaps TRBD1 (5 bases). The starting material was peripheral blood, obtained on day 0 of AZD1222 vaccination. The receptor's source is an adult in good health. The chain's CDR3 is CASSQDSGLKDTQYF. CDR3 bases: TGTGCCAGCAGCCAAGACTCAGGGCTGAAGGATACGCAGTATTTT.